This T cell receptor (beta chain) was profiled in a study of shared clonotypes between healthy human individuals. After removal of 5 bases from V and 4 bases from J, the junction contained 6 bases not matched to a gene. The CDR3 has 14 residues. Looked up from germline, CDR1 is SGHTA and CDR2 is FQGNSA. Deep-level settings were used for running the assay. Once extracted for a subset, genomic DNA was divided evenly among several immunoSEQ plates. The team ran DNA from unsorted PBMCs on ten immunoSEQ deep assay plates for sequencing. Generated by immunoSEQ multiplex PCR, the TCRdb table keeps only in-frame clones and is missing some. The sample holds approximately 470,000 clones; about 72% are singletons and the top ten take more than 10%. Every contributor of samples was a Caucasian grown-up residing in Nashville, Tennessee.

The receptor was isolated from a middle-aged woman in good health. Some clones in this sample may be carry-over from other donors' samples. The gene calls are TRBV7-2 and TRBJ2-3; 7 nucleotides agree with TRBD1. The material sequenced was PBMCs. CDR3 DNA: TGTGCCAGCAGCGGGAGACAGGGTTCAGATACGCAGTATTTT. It translates to CASSGRQGSDTQYF.